The entry below describes one T cell receptor beta chain. Germline values: CDR1 KGHSH, CDR2 LQKENI. There are 13 residues in the CDR3. Trimming cost V 4 bases and J 11 bases; bases outside gene matches: 9. This sample is drawn from a study of blood T cell repertoires in COVID-19. The repertoire was sequenced with immunoSEQ multiplex PCR; TCRdb's copy has only in-frame clones and lacks some. The sample has 390,000 or so clones, roughly 80% seen once; the top ten hold over 4.5%. The sample was PBMCs or T cells enriched from blood (not recorded which). This sequence was found in a woman in her 50s who had recovered from COVID-19. This rearrangement joins TRBV18 to TRBJ1-1; 8 nucleotides line up with TRBD1. CDR3 DNA: TGTGCCAGCTCACGCGACAGGGGAGACGTGGCTTTCTTT. Amino acids: CASSRDRGDVAFF.